This T cell receptor (beta chain) was captured by sequencing in a study of T cells in Graves' hyperthyroidism and ophthalmopathy. Study background: It was at initial diagnosis, before any treatment, that peripheral blood was collected.

Exclusion criteria comprised uncontrolled infection, other autoimmune disease, pregnancy or lactation. In making diagnoses, clinical symptoms, serum thyroxine and TRAb, thyroid ultrasound and orbital computed tomography were all used. RNA transcripts gave rise to amplified TCR beta CDR3 regions. HTBI primers were used for first-round RT-PCR of the TCR CDR3. MiXCR, run by TCRdb on the multiplex PCR reads, gives a single entry per CDR3 protein. The repertoire holds about 600,000 distinct CDR3 sequences, with 12% to 15% as singletons. The germline V gene encodes CDR1 MNHEY and CDR2 SMNVEV (reference sequence). V was trimmed by 3 bases and J by 7 bases, leaving 13 bases between them. The CDR3 is 14 amino acids. This clonotype was seen ten or more times.

The sequenced sample consisted of blood. This chain connects TRBV27 to TRBJ1-5; the D is unclear. This sequence originates from a woman younger than 35 with Graves' ophthalmopathy. CDR3 in DNA: TGTGCCAGCAGTTTGCGGGCCTACGGACAGCCCCAGCATTTT. It translates to CASSLRAYGQPQHF.